The present entry profiles one TCR beta chain with its context. These data belong to a study of T cells expressing NK-cell markers. Study information: Sequencing of TCR beta repertoires drew on sorted CD3+CD56+NKG2C+, CD3+CD56+NKG2C- and CD3+CD56-NKG2C+ T cells.

TCRdb re-called the 5' RACE reads and gives one entry per CDR3 protein, without DNA. The sample has over 350,000 distinct CDR3 sequences. The CDR3 contains 13 residues. The germline gives CDR1 SGHAT, CDR2 FQDESV (reference sequence). The V and J genes are TRBV11-1 and TRBJ2-1; as DNA is missing, the TRBD1 call by TCRdb cannot be tested. The TCR comes from a woman aged 50 to 60 in good health. Sequenced input: blood T cells: a sorted CD56 or NKG2C T cell subset, CD4+ or CD8+ T cells, or bulk PBMC T cells (not recorded which). The CDR3 here is CASKSSGDNEQFF.